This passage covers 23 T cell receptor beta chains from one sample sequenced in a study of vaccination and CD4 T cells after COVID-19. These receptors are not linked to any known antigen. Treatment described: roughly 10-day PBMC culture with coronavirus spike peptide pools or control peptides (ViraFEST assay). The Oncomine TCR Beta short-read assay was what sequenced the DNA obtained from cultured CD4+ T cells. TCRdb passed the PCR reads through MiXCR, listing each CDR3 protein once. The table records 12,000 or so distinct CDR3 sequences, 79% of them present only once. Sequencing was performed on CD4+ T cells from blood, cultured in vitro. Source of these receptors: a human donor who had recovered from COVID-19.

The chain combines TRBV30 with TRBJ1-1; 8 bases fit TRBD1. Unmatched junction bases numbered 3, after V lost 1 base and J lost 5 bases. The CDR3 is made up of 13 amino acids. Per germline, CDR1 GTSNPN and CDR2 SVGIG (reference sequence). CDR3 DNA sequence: TGTGCCTGGAGTGGGGACAGGCGAACTGAAGCTTTCTTT. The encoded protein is CAWSGDRRTEAFF.

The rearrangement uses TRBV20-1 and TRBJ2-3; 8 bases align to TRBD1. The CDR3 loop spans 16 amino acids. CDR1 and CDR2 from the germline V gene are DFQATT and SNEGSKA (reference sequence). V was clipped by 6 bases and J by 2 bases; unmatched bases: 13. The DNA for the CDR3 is TGCAGTGCCGTTCCACGGGGACAGGTGGCCACAGATACGCAGTATTTT. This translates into CSAVPRGQVATDTQYF.

The CDR3 DNA sequence: TGTGCCAGTAGGAATCCCGGGACAGGAGATCAGCCCCAGCATTTT. This translates into CASRNPGTGDQPQHF. The chain couples TRBV19 to TRBJ1-5; 8 nucleotides match TRBD1. V lost 6 bases and J lost 5; bases outside the gene matches: 9. The CDR3 extends over 15 amino acids. Germline values: CDR1 LNHDA, CDR2 SQIVND (reference sequence).

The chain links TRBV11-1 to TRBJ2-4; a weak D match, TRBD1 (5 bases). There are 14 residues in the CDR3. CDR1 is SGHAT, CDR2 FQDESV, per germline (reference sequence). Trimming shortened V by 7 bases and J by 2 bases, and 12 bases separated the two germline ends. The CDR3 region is CASKVSGPKNIQYF. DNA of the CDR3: TGTGCCAGCAAGGTTTCAGGGCCCAAAAACATTCAGTACTTC.

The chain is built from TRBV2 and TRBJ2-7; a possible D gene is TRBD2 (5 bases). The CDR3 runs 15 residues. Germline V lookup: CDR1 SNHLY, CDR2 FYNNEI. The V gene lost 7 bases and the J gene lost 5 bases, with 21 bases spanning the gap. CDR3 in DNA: TGTGCCAGCACTTGGGAGCGTATGGCCGGGAACGAGCAGTACTTC. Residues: CASTWERMAGNEQYF.

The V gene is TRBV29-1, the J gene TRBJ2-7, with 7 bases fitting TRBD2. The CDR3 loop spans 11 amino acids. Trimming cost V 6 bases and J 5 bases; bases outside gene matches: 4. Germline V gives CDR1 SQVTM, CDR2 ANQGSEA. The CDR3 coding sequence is TGCAGCGTCGGACTAGGAAACGAGCAGTACTTC. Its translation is CSVGLGNEQYF.

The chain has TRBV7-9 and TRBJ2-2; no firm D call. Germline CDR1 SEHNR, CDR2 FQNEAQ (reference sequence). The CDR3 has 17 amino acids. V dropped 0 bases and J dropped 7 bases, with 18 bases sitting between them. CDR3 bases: TGTGCCAGCAGCTTAGCAGTAGGGCCGGCACAGCACGGGGAGCTGTTTTTT. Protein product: CASSLAVGPAQHGELFF.

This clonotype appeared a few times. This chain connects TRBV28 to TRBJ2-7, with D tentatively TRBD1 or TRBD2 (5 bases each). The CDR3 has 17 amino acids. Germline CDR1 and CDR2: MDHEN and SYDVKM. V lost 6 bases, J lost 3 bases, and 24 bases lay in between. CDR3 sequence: CASRLGAVGPNYYEQYF. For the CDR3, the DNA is TGTGCCAGCAGACTAGGGGCGGTGGGCCCCAACTACTACGAGCAGTACTTC. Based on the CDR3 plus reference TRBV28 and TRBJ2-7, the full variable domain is DVKVTQSSRYLVKRTGEKVFLECVQDMDHENMFWYRQDPGLGLRLIYFSYDVKMKEKGDIPEGYSVSREKKERFSLILESASTNQTSMYLCASRLGAVGPNYYEQYFGPGTRLTVT.

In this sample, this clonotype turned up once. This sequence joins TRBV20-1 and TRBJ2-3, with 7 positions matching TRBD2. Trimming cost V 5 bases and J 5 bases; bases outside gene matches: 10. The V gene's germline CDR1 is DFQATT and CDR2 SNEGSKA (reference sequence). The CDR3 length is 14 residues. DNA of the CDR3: TGCAGTGCTCCTCCCCGGACTAGTCTAGATACGCAGTATTTT. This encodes CSAPPRTSLDTQYF.

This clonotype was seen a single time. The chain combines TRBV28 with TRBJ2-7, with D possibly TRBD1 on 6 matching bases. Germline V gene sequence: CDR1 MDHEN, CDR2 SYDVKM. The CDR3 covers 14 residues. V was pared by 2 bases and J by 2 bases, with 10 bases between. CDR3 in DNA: TGTGCCAGCAGTTTACCTCAGGGGACCTACGAGCAGTACTTC. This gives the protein CASSLPQGTYEQYF.

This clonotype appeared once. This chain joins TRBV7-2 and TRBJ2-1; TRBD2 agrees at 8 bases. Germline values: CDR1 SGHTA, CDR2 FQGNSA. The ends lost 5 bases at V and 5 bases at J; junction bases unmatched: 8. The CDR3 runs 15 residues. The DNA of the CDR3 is TGTGCCAGCAGCCGCGGGGGAGCGGGGGACAATGAGCAGTTCTTC. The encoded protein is CASSRGGAGDNEQFF.

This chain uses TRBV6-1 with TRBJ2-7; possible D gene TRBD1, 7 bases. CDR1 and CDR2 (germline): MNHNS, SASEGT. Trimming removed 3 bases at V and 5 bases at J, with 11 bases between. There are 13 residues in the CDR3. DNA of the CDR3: TGTGCCAGCAGTGACGTCAGGGGGGACGAGCAGTACTTC. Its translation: CASSDVRGDEQYF.

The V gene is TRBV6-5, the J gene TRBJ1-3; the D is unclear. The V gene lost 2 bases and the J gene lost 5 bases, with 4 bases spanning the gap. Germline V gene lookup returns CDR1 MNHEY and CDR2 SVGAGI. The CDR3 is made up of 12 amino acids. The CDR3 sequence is CASSYARNTIYF. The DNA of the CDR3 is TGTGCCAGCAGTTACGCTCGAAACACCATATATTTT.

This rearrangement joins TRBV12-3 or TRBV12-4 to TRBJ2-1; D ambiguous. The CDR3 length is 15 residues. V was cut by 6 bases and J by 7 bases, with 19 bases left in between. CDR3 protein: CASRPGGAQRNEQFF. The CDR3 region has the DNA TGTGCCAGCAGGCCCGGTGGAGCCCAGCGTAATGAGCAGTTCTTC.

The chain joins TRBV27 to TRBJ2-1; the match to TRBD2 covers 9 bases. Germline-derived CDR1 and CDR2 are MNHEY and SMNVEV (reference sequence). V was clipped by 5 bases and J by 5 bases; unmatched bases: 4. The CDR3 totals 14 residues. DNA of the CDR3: TGTGCCAGCAGTCGGACTAGCGAGGACAATGAGCAGTTCTTC. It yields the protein CASSRTSEDNEQFF.

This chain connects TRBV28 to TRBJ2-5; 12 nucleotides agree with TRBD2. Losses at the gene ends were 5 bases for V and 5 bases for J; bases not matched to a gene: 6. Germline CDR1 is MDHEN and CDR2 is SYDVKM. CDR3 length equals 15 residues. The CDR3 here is CASSPGLAGGETQYF. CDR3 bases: TGTGCCAGCAGTCCGGGACTAGCGGGTGGGGAGACCCAGTACTTC.

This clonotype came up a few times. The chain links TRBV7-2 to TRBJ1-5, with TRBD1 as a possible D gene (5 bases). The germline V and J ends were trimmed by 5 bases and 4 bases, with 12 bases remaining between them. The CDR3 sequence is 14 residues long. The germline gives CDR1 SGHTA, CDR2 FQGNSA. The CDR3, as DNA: TGTGCCAGCAGCCTGACAGCATCTAATCAGCCCCAGCATTTT. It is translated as CASSLTASNQPQHF.

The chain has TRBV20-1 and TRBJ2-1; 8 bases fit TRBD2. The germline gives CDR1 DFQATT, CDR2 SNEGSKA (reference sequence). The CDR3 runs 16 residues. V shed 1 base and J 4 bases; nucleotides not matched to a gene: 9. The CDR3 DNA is TGCAGTGCTAGAGGTGGTACTAGCGGATCTTACAATGAGCAGTTCTTC. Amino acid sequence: CSARGGTSGSYNEQFF.

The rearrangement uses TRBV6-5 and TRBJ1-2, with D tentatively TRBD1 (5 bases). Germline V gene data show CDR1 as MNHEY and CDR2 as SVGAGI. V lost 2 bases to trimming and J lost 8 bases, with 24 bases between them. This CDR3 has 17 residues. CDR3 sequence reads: CASSYGLRVGATEGYTF. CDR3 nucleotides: TGTGCCAGCAGTTACGGATTGAGGGTCGGGGCGACGGAGGGCTACACCTTC.

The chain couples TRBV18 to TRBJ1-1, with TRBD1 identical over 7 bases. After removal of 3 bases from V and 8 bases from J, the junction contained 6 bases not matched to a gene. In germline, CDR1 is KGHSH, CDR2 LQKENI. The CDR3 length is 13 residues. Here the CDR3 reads CASSPTGPEEAFF. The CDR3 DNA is TGTGCCAGCTCACCGACAGGGCCCGAAGAAGCTTTCTTT.

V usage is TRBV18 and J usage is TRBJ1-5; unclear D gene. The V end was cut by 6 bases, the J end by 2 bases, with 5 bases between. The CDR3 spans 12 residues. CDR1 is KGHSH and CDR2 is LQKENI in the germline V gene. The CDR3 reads CASSQGNQPQHF. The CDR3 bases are TGTGCCAGCTCGCAGGGCAATCAGCCCCAGCATTTT.

The CDR3 region is CASSYGGSGGDEQYF. CDR3 nucleotide sequence: TGTGCCAGCAGTTACGGGGGATCAGGGGGAGACGAGCAGTACTTC. The chain employs TRBV6-2 or TRBV6-3 and TRBJ2-7; 7 nucleotides line up with TRBD1. The germline CDR1 and CDR2 sequences are MNHEY and SVGEGT. The CDR3 totals 15 residues. V shed 2 bases and J 5 bases; nucleotides not matched to a gene: 9.

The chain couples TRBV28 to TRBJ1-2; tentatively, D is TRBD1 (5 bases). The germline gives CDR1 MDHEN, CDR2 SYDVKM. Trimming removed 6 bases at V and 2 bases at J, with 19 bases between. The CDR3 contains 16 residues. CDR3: CASSLGGVSDNYGYTF. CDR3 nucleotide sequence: TGTGCCAGCAGCCTTGGGGGTGTTAGTGACAACTATGGCTACACCTTC.